Listed below are T cell receptor beta chains from one sample, sequenced in a study of cytomegalovirus exposure and HLA in healthy donors. Data came from immunoSEQ multiplex PCR; TCRdb stores just in-frame clones and leaves some out. Of 150,000 or so clones detected, 65% to 80% appear once; the ten largest clones hold approximately 3%. The sequencing sample was made of PBMCs. All receptors come from a male donor in good health and CMV-seronegative. Both conserved end residues are part of each CDR3. Fields, in order: clone size, D gene, V gene, J gene, CDR3 DNA, CDR3 protein. A D gene is named only where the DNA matches it firmly. The listing skips clone size in some rows; elsewhere it reads once, few, many or a size class.

clone size: -
D gene: -
V gene: TRBV7-2
J gene: TRBJ2-5
CDR3 DNA: TGTGCCAGCAGCTTAGTCTGGCGGGGAGGTCAAGAGACCCAGTACTTC
CDR3 protein: CASSLVWRGGQETQYF

clone size: few
D gene: -
V gene: TRBV7-2
J gene: TRBJ2-1
CDR3 DNA: TGTGCCAGCAGCGAGTACAATGAGCAGTTCTTC
CDR3 protein: CASSEYNEQFF

clone size: -
D gene: -
V gene: TRBV5-1
J gene: TRBJ1-2
CDR3 DNA: TGCGCCAGCAGCTTTCGACAGGACTATGGCTACACCTTC
CDR3 protein: CASSFRQDYGYTF

clone size: -
D gene: -
V gene: TRBV6-5
J gene: TRBJ2-6
CDR3 DNA: TGTGCCAGCTCCCAGATCTCTGGGGCCAACGTCCTGACTTTC
CDR3 protein: CASSQISGANVLTF

clone size: -
D gene: TRBD2
V gene: TRBV7-2
J gene: TRBJ2-5
CDR3 DNA: TGTGCCAGCAGCTCCTCACCGAGGACTAGCGGGAAAGAGACCCAGTACTTC
CDR3 protein: CASSSSPRTSGKETQYF

clone size: -
D gene: TRBD1
V gene: TRBV4-3
J gene: TRBJ1-6
CDR3 DNA: TGCGCCAGCAGCCAAGCGGACAGGTTTAATTCACCCCTCCACTTT
CDR3 protein: CASSQADRFNSPLHF

clone size: -
D gene: -
V gene: TRBV2
J gene: TRBJ2-7
CDR3 DNA: TGTGCCAGCAGTGACGAGCTCAGGGGATTCTACGAGCAGTACTTC
CDR3 protein: CASSDELRGFYEQYF

clone size: -
D gene: TRBD1
V gene: TRBV7-9
J gene: TRBJ2-7
CDR3 DNA: TGTGCCAGCAGCACCCGGGACAGGGGTACCTACGAGCAGTACTTC
CDR3 protein: CASSTRDRGTYEQYF

clone size: -
D gene: -
V gene: TRBV7-2
J gene: TRBJ2-3
CDR3 DNA: TGTGCCAGCAGCTTAGGCGAGAGGGCAGATACGCAGTATTTT
CDR3 protein: CASSLGERADTQYF

clone size: -
D gene: -
V gene: TRBV30
J gene: TRBJ2-3
CDR3 DNA: TGTGCCTGGAGTGTATTCCGGGAAGATACGCAGTATTTT
CDR3 protein: CAWSVFREDTQYF

clone size: -
D gene: TRBD1
V gene: TRBV5-5
J gene: TRBJ1-6
CDR3 DNA: TGTGCCAGCAGCTTGACAGGGGTCTATAATTCACCCCTCCACTTT
CDR3 protein: CASSLTGVYNSPLHF

clone size: -
D gene: TRBD1
V gene: TRBV7-2
J gene: TRBJ1-4
CDR3 DNA: TGTGCCAGCAGCTTAGTTAGGACAGGGAATGAAAAACTGTTTTTT
CDR3 protein: CASSLVRTGNEKLFF

clone size: -
D gene: TRBD1
V gene: TRBV6-5
J gene: TRBJ2-7
CDR3 DNA: TGTGCCAGCAGTTCTACAGGGGCATTCTACGAGCAGTACTTC
CDR3 protein: CASSSTGAFYEQYF

clone size: -
D gene: -
V gene: TRBV5-4
J gene: TRBJ2-2
CDR3 DNA: TGTGCCAGCAGCTTGGCTCAAAGCGCCGGGGAGCTGTTTTTT
CDR3 protein: CASSLAQSAGELFF

clone size: -
D gene: TRBD1
V gene: TRBV2
J gene: TRBJ2-1
CDR3 DNA: TGTGCCAGCCTTGGGACAGCCCCCTCCCAAAATGAGCAGTTCTTC
CDR3 protein: CASLGTAPSQNEQFF

clone size: -
D gene: TRBD1
V gene: TRBV11-2
J gene: TRBJ1-3
CDR3 DNA: TGTGCCAGCAGCGTCGACCAGGGGGCAGGAAACACCATATATTTT
CDR3 protein: CASSVDQGAGNTIYF

clone size: -
D gene: TRBD2
V gene: TRBV2
J gene: TRBJ2-7
CDR3 DNA: TGTGCCAGCAGTGAACTACTAGCGGGCCTTGGAACCTACGAGCAGTACTTC
CDR3 protein: CASSELLAGLGTYEQYF

clone size: once
D gene: -
V gene: TRBV5-1
J gene: TRBJ2-5
CDR3 DNA: TGCGCCAGCAGCTTAGGGACTGCTAATCAAGAGACCCAGTACTTC
CDR3 protein: CASSLGTANQETQYF

clone size: -
D gene: TRBD1
V gene: TRBV28
J gene: TRBJ1-6
CDR3 DNA: TGTGCCAGCAGTCCCACAGGGGTAAATTCACCCCTCCACTTT
CDR3 protein: CASSPTGVNSPLHF

clone size: -
D gene: -
V gene: TRBV7-2
J gene: TRBJ1-2
CDR3 DNA: TGTGCCAGCAGCTTAGCCCCCGGACTCGGCAATGGCTACACCTTC
CDR3 protein: CASSLAPGLGNGYTF

clone size: once
D gene: -
V gene: TRBV7-9
J gene: TRBJ2-2
CDR3 DNA: TGTGCCAGCACTCTAGACAGCACGAACACCGGGGAGCTGTTTTTT
CDR3 protein: CASTLDSTNTGELFF

clone size: -
D gene: TRBD2
V gene: TRBV11-2
J gene: TRBJ2-1
CDR3 DNA: TGTGCCAGCAGCATCGAGGGAGGGCCGATGGGGTTCTTC
CDR3 protein: CASSIEGGPMGFF

clone size: once
D gene: -
V gene: TRBV10-1
J gene: TRBJ2-3
CDR3 DNA: TGCGCCGGCAGTGACCGGACAGCGAGCACAGATACGCAGTATTTT
CDR3 protein: CAGSDRTASTDTQYF

clone size: -
D gene: -
V gene: TRBV9
J gene: TRBJ1-5
CDR3 DNA: TGTGCCAGCAGCAAAGAGACAGGAACCAATAGCAATCAGCCCCAGCATTTT
CDR3 protein: CASSKETGTNSNQPQHF

clone size: once
D gene: -
V gene: TRBV2
J gene: TRBJ1-1
CDR3 DNA: TGTGCCAGCAGTGATCTCCTAGGAACTGAAGCTTTCTTT
CDR3 protein: CASSDLLGTEAFF

clone size: -
D gene: TRBD1
V gene: TRBV2
J gene: TRBJ2-7
CDR3 DNA: TGTGCCAGCAGGAAAGGACAGGGATCCTACGAGCAGTACTTC
CDR3 protein: CASRKGQGSYEQYF

clone size: once
D gene: -
V gene: TRBV6-1
J gene: TRBJ1-4
CDR3 DNA: TGTGCCAGCAGTGAGGACAGCTTCAATGAAAAACTGTTTTTT
CDR3 protein: CASSEDSFNEKLFF

clone size: -
D gene: TRBD1
V gene: TRBV6-5
J gene: TRBJ2-7
CDR3 DNA: TGTGCCAGCAGTTATAGAACAGGGGTCGGGCAGTACTTC
CDR3 protein: CASSYRTGVGQYF

clone size: -
D gene: -
V gene: TRBV5-1
J gene: TRBJ2-7
CDR3 DNA: TGCGCCAGCAGCTTGCGCGCAGAGGCCGAGCAGTACTTC
CDR3 protein: CASSLRAEAEQYF

clone size: few
D gene: -
V gene: TRBV6-1
J gene: TRBJ1-1
CDR3 DNA: TGTGCCAGCAGTGAGGGGTTGAGTGAGGGGGGGACTGAAGCTTTCTTT
CDR3 protein: CASSEGLSEGGTEAFF

clone size: few
D gene: -
V gene: TRBV7-6
J gene: TRBJ2-3
CDR3 DNA: TGTGCCAGCAGCTTACTTGCGATGGGCACAGATACGCAGTATTTT
CDR3 protein: CASSLLAMGTDTQYF

clone size: once
D gene: TRBD1
V gene: TRBV7-9
J gene: TRBJ2-7
CDR3 DNA: TGTGCCAGCAGCTCTACCATGAGACAGGGATTCTCCTACGAGCAGTACTTC
CDR3 protein: CASSSTMRQGFSYEQYF

clone size: -
D gene: -
V gene: TRBV11-2
J gene: TRBJ2-1
CDR3 DNA: TGTGCCAGCAGCTCCCCTCATTTAGCTGGGAATGAGCAGTTCTTC
CDR3 protein: CASSSPHLAGNEQFF

clone size: -
D gene: -
V gene: TRBV30
J gene: TRBJ2-7
CDR3 DNA: TGTGCCCGATCTAGCGACTCCTACGAGCAGTACTTC
CDR3 protein: CARSSDSYEQYF

clone size: -
D gene: -
V gene: TRBV7-6
J gene: TRBJ2-5
CDR3 DNA: TGTGCCAGCAGCTTAACCGGGTCGGGAGAGACCCAGTACTTC
CDR3 protein: CASSLTGSGETQYF

clone size: -
D gene: TRBD1
V gene: TRBV28
J gene: TRBJ1-5
CDR3 DNA: TGTGCCAGCAGTTTACCGACAGGGGGGAGCAATCAGCCCCAGCATTTT
CDR3 protein: CASSLPTGGSNQPQHF

clone size: -
D gene: TRBD2
V gene: TRBV27
J gene: TRBJ2-5
CDR3 DNA: TGTGCCAGCAGTTCACATTGGGTGGGGGGGGAGACCCAGTACTTC
CDR3 protein: CASSSHWVGGETQYF

clone size: -
D gene: TRBD2
V gene: TRBV30
J gene: TRBJ2-1
CDR3 DNA: TGTGCCTGGAGGAAAGCGGGGTCCTACAATGAGCAGTTCTTC
CDR3 protein: CAWRKAGSYNEQFF

clone size: -
D gene: -
V gene: TRBV5-4
J gene: TRBJ2-2
CDR3 DNA: TGTGCCAGCAGCCCTAACACCGGGGAGCTGTTTTTT
CDR3 protein: CASSPNTGELFF

clone size: -
D gene: -
V gene: TRBV6-1
J gene: TRBJ1-4
CDR3 DNA: TGTGCCAGCAGCCTGACAGTAACTAATGAAAAACTGTTTTTT
CDR3 protein: CASSLTVTNEKLFF

clone size: -
D gene: -
V gene: TRBV7-6
J gene: TRBJ2-5
CDR3 DNA: TGTGCCAGCAGCCCACCTCCGGAAGCGCATAAAACTCGGGAGACCCAGTACTTC
CDR3 protein: CASSPPPEAHKTRETQYF

clone size: few
D gene: -
V gene: TRBV4-1
J gene: TRBJ1-1
CDR3 DNA: TGCGCCAGCAGCCAAGATAGCTTCGGGGGCACTGAAGCTTTCTTT
CDR3 protein: CASSQDSFGGTEAFF

clone size: -
D gene: -
V gene: TRBV7-8
J gene: TRBJ1-4
CDR3 DNA: TGTGCCAGCAGCTTACGACAGTTCAATGAAAAACTGTTTTTT
CDR3 protein: CASSLRQFNEKLFF

clone size: -
D gene: -
V gene: TRBV30
J gene: TRBJ2-1
CDR3 DNA: TGTGCCTGGAGTATTAGGGGTGAGCAGTTCTTC
CDR3 protein: CAWSIRGEQFF

clone size: -
D gene: -
V gene: TRBV15
J gene: TRBJ1-1
CDR3 DNA: TGTGCCACCAGCAGAGGGAAGGGGCTAAATACTGAAGCTTTCTTT
CDR3 protein: CATSRGKGLNTEAFF

clone size: -
D gene: TRBD1
V gene: TRBV28
J gene: TRBJ1-4
CDR3 DNA: TGTGCCAGCAGTTTAGCGGGACAGGGTACTAATGAAAAACTGTTTTTT
CDR3 protein: CASSLAGQGTNEKLFF

clone size: -
D gene: TRBD1
V gene: TRBV11-2
J gene: TRBJ2-7
CDR3 DNA: TGTGCCAGCAGCACCCCGGACAGGGCCTGGGGGTCCTACGAGCAGTACTTC
CDR3 protein: CASSTPDRAWGSYEQYF

clone size: -
D gene: -
V gene: TRBV30
J gene: TRBJ1-3
CDR3 DNA: TGTGCCTGGAGTGGCGCGGGGCGCGGAAACACCATATATTTT
CDR3 protein: CAWSGAGRGNTIYF